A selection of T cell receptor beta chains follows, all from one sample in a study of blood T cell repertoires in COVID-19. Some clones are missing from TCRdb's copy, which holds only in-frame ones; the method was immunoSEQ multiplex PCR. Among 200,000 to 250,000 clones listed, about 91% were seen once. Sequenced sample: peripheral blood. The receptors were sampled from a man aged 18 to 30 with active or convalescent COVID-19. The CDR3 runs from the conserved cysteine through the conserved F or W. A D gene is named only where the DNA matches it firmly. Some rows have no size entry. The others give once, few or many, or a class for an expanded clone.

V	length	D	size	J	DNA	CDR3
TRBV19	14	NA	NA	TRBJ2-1	TGTGCCAGTAGTATAATGGCATCGTACAATGAGCAGTTCTTC	CASSIMASYNEQFF
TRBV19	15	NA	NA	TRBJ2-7	TGTGCCAGTAGTATACGGCAGGGCCGTACCTACGAGCAGTACTTC	CASSIRQGRTYEQYF
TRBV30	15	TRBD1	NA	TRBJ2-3	TGTGCCTGGAGTAAAACAGGGGCGAGCACAGATACGCAGTATTTT	CAWSKTGASTDTQYF
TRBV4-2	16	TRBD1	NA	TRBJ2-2	TGTGCCAGCAGCCGCGGGACAGGGGGTCAGGCCGGGGAGCTGTTTTTT	CASSRGTGGQAGELFF
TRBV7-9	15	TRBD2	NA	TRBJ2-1	TGTGCCAGCAGCCGAGGACTAGCGGGAGACCCCGAGCAGTTCTTC	CASSRGLAGDPEQFF
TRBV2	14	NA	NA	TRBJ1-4	TGTGCCAGCAGTGAAGCTATCGGGGTCGGAAAACTGTTTTTT	CASSEAIGVGKLFF
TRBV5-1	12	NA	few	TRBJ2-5	TGCGCCAGCAGCTTGGCCGCGGAGACCCAGTACTTC	CASSLAAETQYF
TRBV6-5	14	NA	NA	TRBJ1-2	TGTGCCAGCAGGCTCTCGGGGGACTACTATGGCTACACCTTC	CASRLSGDYYGYTF
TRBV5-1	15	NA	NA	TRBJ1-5	TGCGCCAGCAGCTTGGGGCAGGGCGGCAATCAGCCCCAGCATTTT	CASSLGQGGNQPQHF
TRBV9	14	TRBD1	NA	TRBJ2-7	TGTGCCAGTAGTGAGGGGGGACAGGCTTACGAGCAGTACTTC	CASSEGGQAYEQYF
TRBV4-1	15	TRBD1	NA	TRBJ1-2	TGCGCCAGCAGCCAAGCAGGACAGGGCAACTATGGCTACACCTTC	CASSQAGQGNYGYTF
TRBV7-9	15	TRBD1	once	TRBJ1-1	TGTGCCAGCAGCTCCGCCGGGACAGGGGGTAGGGGAGCTTTCTTT	CASSSAGTGGRGAFF
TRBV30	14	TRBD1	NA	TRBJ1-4	TGTGCCTGGAGGCGGACAGGGGGCGGGGAAAAACTGTTTTTT	CAWRRTGGGEKLFF
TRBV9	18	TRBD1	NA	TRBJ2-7	TGTGCCAGCAGCGTAGGACTTCCGGGACAGCCGAATCCCTACGAGCAGTACTTC	CASSVGLPGQPNPYEQYF
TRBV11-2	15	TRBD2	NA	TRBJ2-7	TGTGCCAGCAGCATAGATGCGGGAGGGCCGTTCTGGGGGGACTTC	CASSIDAGGPFWGDF
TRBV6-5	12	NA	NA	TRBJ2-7	TGTGCCAGCGCGGCTGTAACCTACGAGCAGTACTTC	CASAAVTYEQYF
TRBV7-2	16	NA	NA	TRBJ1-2	TGTGCCAGCACCCTTACGGGTCGAGCGTTTGTGGGTGGCTACACCTTC	CASTLTGRAFVGGYTF
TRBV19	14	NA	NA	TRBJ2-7	TGTGCCAGTAAGGTATCCGGGACAACCTACGAGCAGTACTTC	CASKVSGTTYEQYF
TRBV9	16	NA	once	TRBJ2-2	TGTGCCAGCAGCGTCTCCCCGGGACAGAACACCGGGGAGCTGTTTTTT	CASSVSPGQNTGELFF
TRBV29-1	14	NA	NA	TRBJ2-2	TGCAGCGCCAAAACGGGACTCGTAACCGGGGAGCTGTTTTTT	CSAKTGLVTGELFF
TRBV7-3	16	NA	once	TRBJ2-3	TGTGCCAGCAGCTTAATAGGGGCGGGGGCCGGAGATACGCAGTATTTT	CASSLIGAGAGDTQYF
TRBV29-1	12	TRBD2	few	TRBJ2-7	TGCAGCGTCGATGACGGCGGGAGTTTGCAGTACTTC	CSVDDGGSLQYF
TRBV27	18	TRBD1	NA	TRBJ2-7	TGTGCCAGCAGTTTATCCCCCCCACAGGGGACCCTTGATTACGAGCAGTACTTC	CASSLSPPQGTLDYEQYF
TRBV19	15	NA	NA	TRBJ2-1	TGTGCCAGTTCCACTACCCTCCACTCCTACAATGAGCAGTTCTTC	CASSTTLHSYNEQFF
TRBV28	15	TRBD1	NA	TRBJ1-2	TGTGCCAGCAGTGAGGGGACAGGGAAGGCGGCTGGCTACACCTTC	CASSEGTGKAAGYTF
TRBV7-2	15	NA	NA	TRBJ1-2	TGTGCCAGCAGCGCTAGTACAGGGTCGGGCTATGGCTACACCTTC	CASSASTGSGYGYTF
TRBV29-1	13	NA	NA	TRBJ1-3	TGCAGCGTTGAATCGGGGTTTGGAAACACCATATATTTT	CSVESGFGNTIYF
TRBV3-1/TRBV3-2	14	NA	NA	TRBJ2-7	TGTGCCAGCACCACCGGACACCTCTACTACGAGCAGTACTTC	CASTTGHLYYEQYF
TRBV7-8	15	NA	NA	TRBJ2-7	TGTGCCAGCAGCTTAGGATCAGCTAGCAAAGTCGAGCAGTACTTC	CASSLGSASKVEQYF
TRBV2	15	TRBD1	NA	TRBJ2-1	TGTGCCAGCAGTCGGGACAGGGGTTGGGGGAATGAGCAGTTCTTC	CASSRDRGWGNEQFF
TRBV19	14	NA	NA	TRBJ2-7	TGTGCCAGTAGTGCGGGACTTGCAACCTACGAGCAGTACTTC	CASSAGLATYEQYF
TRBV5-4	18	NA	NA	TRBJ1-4	TGTGCCAGCAGCAGGGGGTCGGGTGGTCCGGGCGGCGGCGAAAAACTGTTTTTT	CASSRGSGGPGGGEKLFF
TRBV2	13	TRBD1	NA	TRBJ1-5	TGTGCCAGCCGGGGGACAGGAAATCAGCCCCAGCATTTT	CASRGTGNQPQHF
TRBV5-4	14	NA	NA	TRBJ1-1	TGTGCCAGCAGCGCCCCTCCAGGGTATCCCCGTGCTTTCTTT	CASSAPPGYPRAFF
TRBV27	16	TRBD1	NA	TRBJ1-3	TGTGCCAGCAGCACCGGGACAGGGGTCTCTGGAAACACCATATATTTT	CASSTGTGVSGNTIYF
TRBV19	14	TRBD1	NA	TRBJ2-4	TGTGCCAGTAGTATAGGAACAGGGGAAAACATTCAGTACTTC	CASSIGTGENIQYF
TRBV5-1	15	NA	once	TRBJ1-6	TGCGCCAGCAGCAGAGGGGACTCATTCAATTCACCCCTCCACTTT	CASSRGDSFNSPLHF
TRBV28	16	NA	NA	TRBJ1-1	TGTGCCAGCAGTCCCCCCTCCGGACAGAAGAACACTGAAGCTTTCTTT	CASSPPSGQKNTEAFF
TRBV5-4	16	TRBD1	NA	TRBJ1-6	TGTGCCAGCAGCTTGGTGGATACAGGGGGAAAATCACCCCTCCACTTT	CASSLVDTGGKSPLHF
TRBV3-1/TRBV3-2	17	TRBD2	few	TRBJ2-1	TGTGCCAGCAGCCAAGCGCTAGCGGGAGTCTCCTACAATGAGCAGTTCTTC	CASSQALAGVSYNEQFF
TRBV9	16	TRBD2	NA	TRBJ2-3	TGTGCCAGCAGCGGGTTTCTAGCGGTGAGCACAGATACGCAGTATTTT	CASSGFLAVSTDTQYF
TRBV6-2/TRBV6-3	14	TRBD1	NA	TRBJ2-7	TGTGCCAGCAGCCCGGGACAGGGGACGTACGAGCAGTACTTC	CASSPGQGTYEQYF
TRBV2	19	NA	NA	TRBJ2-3	TGTGCCAGCAGTGAAGCCCCCCCCGGGATCTCGATTAGCCTGGATACGCAGTATTTT	CASSEAPPGISISLDTQYF